This TCR beta chain was recorded in a study of T cells expressing NK-cell markers. TCRdb reanalyzed the 5' RACE reads and collapses them to one entry per CDR3 protein, without DNA. The sample table includes roughly 170,000 distinct CDR3 sequences. Germline loops: CDR1 MGHDK, CDR2 SYGVNS. The CDR3 spans 13 residues. Sequencing used blood T cells: a sorted CD56 or NKG2C T cell subset, CD4+ or CD8+ T cells, or bulk PBMC T cells (not recorded which). The receptor comes from a woman between 18 and 70 years old in good health. The rearrangement joins TRBV25-1 to TRBJ1-6. The CDR3 protein is CASSEFPNSPLHF.